Presented here are 30 T cell receptor beta chains from one specimen sequenced in a study of beta chain features in type 1 diabetes. Study-wide findings and caveats: TCRB CDR3s were moderately but significantly shorter in Type 1 diabetes patients in all four CD4+ subsets.

Sequenced material consisted of expressed TCRB transcripts (all of the isolated RNA was reverse transcribed). Profiled with immunoSEQ multiplex PCR; TCRdb holds only in-frame clones, not every one. The table lists under 400,000 clones, 10% to 15% of them singletons. For these receptors, no antigen is known. Specimen: naive CD4+ T cells from blood. All receptors derive from a woman between 18 and 29 years old with type 1 diabetes.

This clone has more than one count but fewer than ten. J is TRBJ1-1 and V is TRBV6-5; D unresolved. From germline, CDR1 is MNHEY and CDR2 SVGAGI. Deletions cut 7 bases from V and 1 base from J, with 10 bases between. CDR3 length equals 13 residues. This CDR3 reads CASTRLRNTEAFF. The DNA for the CDR3 is TGTGCCAGCACCCGACTCCGGAACACTGAAGCTTTCTTT.

As concerns this clone: Given the absence of the conserved phenylalanine or tryptophan at the CDR3 end, a read error is likely. The limits of the CDR3 on the DNA are not certain, so only TCRdb's listed CDR3 is given. The V gene is TRBV11-3, the J gene TRBJ2-7; the table names TRBD2, a call not compared with the DNA. The CDR3 numbers 8 amino acids, ends counted. The germline CDR1 and CDR2 sequences are SGHNT and YENEEA. The CDR3: CASSLEWR.

This chain connects TRBV19 to TRBJ2-4; 8 positions agree with TRBD2. The CDR3 covers 16 residues. The J segment lost 5 bases and the V segment lost 4 bases, leaving 10 bases of the junction unmatched. CDR1 and CDR2 (germline): LNHDA, SQIVND (reference sequence). The CDR3 here is CASSRRAGGPQNIQYF. The CDR3 DNA reads TGTGCCAGTAGTAGGCGTGCGGGGGGCCCCCAAAACATTCAGTACTTC.

In this sample, this clone turned up a few times. The V and J genes are TRBV28 and TRBJ2-3; 7 bases agree with TRBD2. Germline-derived CDR1 and CDR2 are MDHEN and SYDVKM. V was pared by 2 bases and J by 4 bases, with 3 bases of the junction left unmatched. This CDR3 is 14 amino acids long. CDR3 nucleotides: TGTGCCAGCAGTTTAGCGGGAGCGGCAGATACGCAGTATTTT. As protein: CASSLAGAADTQYF. Variable domain in full (rest from reference TRBV28 and TRBJ2-3): DVKVTQSSRYLVKRTGEKVFLECVQDMDHENMFWYRQDPGLGLRLIYFSYDVKMKEKGDIPEGYSVSREKKERFSLILESASTNQTSMYLCASSLAGAADTQYFGPGTRLTVL.

The chain uses TRBV7-9 and TRBJ1-1; D is undetermined. This CDR3 region has 13 residues. Germline V gene lookup returns CDR1 SEHNR and CDR2 FQNEAQ (reference sequence). V lost 1 base, J lost 4 bases, and 7 bases lay in between. Here the CDR3 reads CASSLVEGTEAFF. In DNA, the CDR3 is TGTGCCAGCAGCTTAGTGGAGGGCACTGAAGCTTTCTTT. The whole variable domain, filled in from reference TRBV7-9 and TRBJ1-1, reads DTGVSQNPRHKITKRGQNVTFRCDPISEHNRLYWYRQTLGQGPEFLTYFQNEAQLEKSRLLSDRFSAERPKGSFSTLEIQRTEQGDSAMYLCASSLVEGTEAFFGQGTRLTVV.

J is TRBJ2-5 and V is TRBV5-1; 10 bases are shared with TRBD1. The length of the CDR3 is 14 residues. V was clipped by 4 bases and J by 5 bases; unmatched bases: 5. In germline, CDR1 is SGHRS, CDR2 YFSETQ. CDR3: CASSGGQGMETQYF. In DNA form, the CDR3 reads TGCGCCAGCAGCGGGGGACAGGGGATGGAGACCCAGTACTTC.

The V gene is TRBV6-5, the J gene TRBJ2-1; TRBD1 matches at 8 bases. The CDR3 consists of 15 residues. J gave up 3 bases and V 4 bases, and 5 bases lay outside the gene matches. CDR1 MNHEY and CDR2 SVGAGI come from the germline V gene. DNA for the CDR3: TGTGCCAGCAGTTCCTACAGGGGGTTCTACAATGAGCAGTTCTTC. It codes for CASSSYRGFYNEQFF.

This clone was found a few times. The chain links TRBV7-3 to TRBJ2-6; D may be TRBD1 (6 bases). Germline V lookup: CDR1 SGHTA, CDR2 FQGTGA. The CDR3 length is 13 residues. Trimming took off 5 bases at V and 4 bases at J, with 6 bases between the two ends. In nucleotides, the CDR3 is TGTGCCAGCAGCCAGGGGGGGGCCAACGTCCTGACTTTC. This encodes CASSQGGANVLTF.

V and J are TRBV4-2 and TRBJ2-2; possibly TRBD2 for D (6 bases). The V end lost 0 bases, the J end lost 4 bases, and 12 bases lay between the germline ends. In germline, CDR1 is LGHNA, CDR2 YNFKEQ. This CDR3 region has 16 residues. The CDR3 is CASSQDAGRATGELFF. In nucleotides, the CDR3 is TGTGCCAGCAGCCAAGACGCGGGACGGGCCACCGGGGAGCTGTTTTTT.

The chain has TRBV7-9 and TRBJ2-7; possibly TRBD1 for D (5 bases). Germline assignment: CDR1 SEHNR and CDR2 FQNEAQ (reference sequence). This CDR3 has 15 amino acids. Trimming removed 3 bases at V and 3 bases at J, with 15 bases between. The CDR3 nucleotides read TGTGCCAGCAGCTTTGGGGCAGGGTCGGTCTACGAGCAGTACTTC. It encodes CASSFGAGSVYEQYF.

This sequence joins TRBV13 and TRBJ1-2; 7 bases fit TRBD1. Germline loops: CDR1 PRHDT, CDR2 FYEKMQ (reference sequence). This CDR3 region has 12 residues. The V gene end was trimmed by 5 bases and the J gene end by 8 bases; junction bases not matched to a gene: 5. This CDR3 is CASSLTGVGYTF. The CDR3 bases are TGTGCCAGCAGCCTAACAGGGGTGGGCTACACCTTC.

This clone appeared a few times. In nucleotides, the CDR3 is TGCGCCAGCAGCCAGGGAGAAGAGACCCAGTACTTC. Translation: CASSQGEETQYF. The chain recombines TRBV4-1 with TRBJ2-5; D may be TRBD2 (5 bases). Germline V CDR1 and CDR2: MGHRA, YSYEKL. The CDR3 is made up of 12 amino acids. Trimming removed 3 bases from V and 3 bases from J, with 5 bases in between.

Only a few counts were recorded for this clone. The genes are TRBV29-1 and TRBJ2-7, with a possible D match to TRBD1 (6 bases). The CDR3 consists of 12 residues. Germline V gives CDR1 SQVTM, CDR2 ANQGSEA. Trimming shortened V by 6 bases and J by 9 bases, and 18 bases separated the two germline ends. CDR3 protein: CSVGTPLRGQYF. CDR3 nucleotide sequence: TGCAGCGTCGGGACACCTCTACGAGGGCAGTACTTC.

This clone showed up just a few times. V and J are TRBV28 and TRBJ2-3, with unresolved D. From germline, CDR1 is MDHEN and CDR2 SYDVKM. The germline V and J ends were trimmed by 8 bases and 1 base, with 10 bases remaining between them. The CDR3 runs 13 residues. The CDR3 region is CASHLGGTDTQYF. DNA for the CDR3: TGTGCCAGCCATCTAGGAGGCACAGATACGCAGTATTTT.

This clone was recorded a few times. The chain is built from TRBV7-9 and TRBJ1-2, with 8 bases matching TRBD1. Trimming removed 5 bases from V and 7 bases from J; junction bases left unmatched: 3. Germline lookup yields CDR1 SEHNR and CDR2 FQNEAQ (reference sequence). The CDR3 sequence is 12 residues long. In DNA, the CDR3 is TGTGCCAGCAGCCTCAGGGGGCCTGGCTACACCTTC. It specifies CASSLRGPGYTF.

This clone was counted between two and nine times. CDR3 protein: CASTNEQYF. CDR3 bases: TGTGCCAGCACTAACGAGCAGTACTTC. The gene calls are TRBV28 and TRBJ2-7; D not resolved. Germline-derived CDR1 and CDR2 are MDHEN and SYDVKM. V was shortened by 7 bases and J by 5 bases, with 3 bases between the two germline ends. The CDR3 runs 9 residues.

The rearrangement links TRBV29-1 to TRBJ1-5, with a tentative D call TRBD1 (5 bases). The CDR3 length is 14 residues. Germline CDR1 SQVTM, CDR2 ANQGSEA. V lost 4 bases and J 4 bases, leaving 14 bases between the germline ends. In DNA, the CDR3 is TGCAGCGTTGTTGGAGGGGATGGGAATCAGCCCCAGCATTTT. Residues: CSVVGGDGNQPQHF.

In its sample, this clone was seen a few times. The chain uses TRBV9 and TRBJ2-3; TRBD2 matches at 7 bases. CDR1 and CDR2 (germline): SGDLS, YYNGEE. The CDR3 covers 17 residues. With V trimmed by 0 bases and J by 1 base, 8 bases remained unmatched. CDR3 DNA: TGTGCCAGCAGCGTAGAAAGCCTAGCGGCCGGCACAGATACGCAGTATTTT. Encoded protein: CASSVESLAAGTDTQYF.

In its sample, this clone was seen a few times. The chain has TRBV4-3 and TRBJ2-2; 8 bases match TRBD2. The trim removed 0 bases at V and 6 bases at J, leaving 12 bases unmatched. The germline V gene has CDR1 LGHNA and CDR2 YSLEER. The CDR3 totals 18 residues. For the CDR3, the DNA is TGCGCCAGCAGCCAAGAAGGGTCGAGCGGGAGAGACCCCGGGGAGCTGTTTTTT. Its protein is CASSQEGSSGRDPGELFF.

The chain joins TRBV29-1 to TRBJ1-2; 8 bases match TRBD1. V was clipped by 4 bases and J by 5 bases; unmatched bases: 6. There are 13 residues in the CDR3. Germline lookup yields CDR1 SQVTM and CDR2 ANQGSEA. The CDR3 protein is CSVGTGLGYGYTF. CDR3 bases: TGCAGCGTTGGGACAGGGTTGGGTTATGGCTACACCTTC.

In its sample, this clone was seen a few times. The genes are TRBV11-3 and TRBJ2-1, with unresolved D. V was pared by 3 bases and J by 12 bases, with 12 bases between. There are 12 residues in the CDR3. Looked up from germline, CDR1 is SGHNT and CDR2 is YENEEA. The CDR3 sequence is CASSFNRYLQFF. The CDR3 DNA sequence: TGTGCCAGCAGCTTCAACCGGTATTTGCAGTTCTTC.

This clone came up a few times. V and J are TRBV30 and TRBJ1-2; tentative D call: TRBD1 (6 bases). CDR3 length equals 12 residues. The germline gives CDR1 GTSNPN, CDR2 SVGIG (reference sequence). The germline V and J ends were trimmed by 3 bases and 9 bases, with 14 bases remaining between them. CDR3 sequence reads: CAWRTTGTSYTF. The CDR3 DNA sequence: TGTGCCTGGAGGACTACAGGGACGAGCTACACCTTC.

This clone was observed a handful of times. This sample includes further DNA sequences coding for the same CDR3. DNA of the CDR3: TGTGCCAGCAGCTTCGGAGGCGGGGAGACCCAGTACTTC. Its translation is CASSFGGGETQYF. The chain carries TRBV7-3 and TRBJ2-5; D is perhaps TRBD2 (5 bases). The germline gives CDR1 SGHTA, CDR2 FQGTGA. Deletions cut 3 bases from V and 5 bases from J, with 10 bases between. The CDR3 spans 13 residues.

This clone has only a few counts. The chain joins TRBV9 to TRBJ2-5; D uncertain. Per the germline V gene, CDR1 is SGDLS and CDR2 is YYNGEE. Trimming took 0 bases from V and 4 from J, leaving 16 bases between them. The CDR3 is made up of 16 amino acids. CDR3: CASSVGSSVVRETQYF. Here the CDR3 DNA reads TGTGCCAGCAGCGTAGGTTCGTCCGTTGTGAGAGAGACCCAGTACTTC.

V and J are TRBV5-4 and TRBJ1-1, with D perhaps TRBD1 (5 bases). V was pared by 4 bases and J by 3 bases, with 13 bases between. CDR1 is SGHNT and CDR2 is YYREEE in the germline V gene (reference sequence). The CDR3 spans 14 residues. CDR3 DNA sequence: TGTGCCAGCAGCCACCTGCGGGGCGACACTGAAGCTTTCTTT. Its protein product is CASSHLRGDTEAFF.

V is TRBV7-2 and J is TRBJ2-1; 7 bases align to TRBD2. V dropped 5 bases and J dropped 1; count of bases not matched to a gene: 5. CDR1 SGHTA and CDR2 FQGNSA come from the germline V gene. This CDR3 is 15 amino acids long. For the CDR3, the DNA is TGTGCCAGCAGCGGCTGGGGGGGGTCCTACAATGAGCAGTTCTTC. This codes for CASSGWGGSYNEQFF.

The V and J genes are TRBV6-5 and TRBJ1-2; D may be TRBD1 (6 bases). The CDR3 runs 12 residues. CDR1 MNHEY and CDR2 SVGAGI come from the germline V gene. V shed 9 bases and J shed 3 bases, with 11 bases lying between them. The CDR3: CASSGAHYGYTF. CDR3 nucleotide sequence: TGTGCCAGTTCAGGGGCTCACTATGGCTACACCTTC.

In this sample, this clone turned up a few times. The J gene is TRBJ2-2, the V gene TRBV5-6, with 8 bases matching TRBD1. The CDR3 contains 15 residues. V gave up 1 base and J gave up 3 bases; unmatched junction bases: 2. Per the germline V gene, CDR1 is SGHDT and CDR2 is YYEEEE. The CDR3 DNA is TGTGCCAGCAGCTTGCCGGACAGGGACACCGGGGAGCTGTTTTTT. It codes for CASSLPDRDTGELFF.

This clone appeared once. The CDR3 loop reads CASSWQGASAGYTF. CDR3 sequence (DNA): TGCGCCAGCAGCTGGCAGGGGGCTTCGGCTGGCTACACCTTC. The chain employs TRBV5-1 and TRBJ1-2; 8 bases fit TRBD1. The CDR3 runs to 14 residues. With 3 bases clipped from V and 7 bases from J, the junction kept 8 bases outside the gene matches. Germline V gives CDR1 SGHRS, CDR2 YFSETQ.

This clone was found a few times. This CDR3 is also generated by other DNA sequences in the sample. The chain combines TRBV15 with TRBJ2-7, with D tentatively TRBD2 (5 bases). Looked up from germline, CDR1 is LNHNV and CDR2 is YYDKDF (reference sequence). CDR3 length: 14 amino acids. Trimming pared 0 bases from V and 2 bases from J, leaving 8 bases between. CDR3 DNA sequence: TGTGCCACCAGCAGAGATCCCGGGGCCTACGAGCAGTACTTC. This gives the protein CATSRDPGAYEQYF.